This TCR beta chain derives from a study of metastatic and nonmetastatic thyroid tumors. Study details: Across peripheral blood and tumor or nodule tissue samples taken from malignant and benign thyroid patients, the repertoires were compared with one another. Broader study findings: TCR beta diversity was reportedly significantly higher in malignant thyroid tumors than benign nodules, in blood and tumor.

Original handling: A classifier for distant metastasis in papillary thyroid cancer was constructed using CDR3 differences observed across clinicopathological groups. TCRdb ran MiXCR on the PCR reads. The V and J calls here are based on TCRdb, not the publication. This table holds about 49,000 clones, around 20% found once. Before thyroid surgery, none of the patients had received any treatment. This clone came up many times. What it binds is not known. Trimming shortened V by 5 bases and J by 1 base, and 11 bases separated the two germline ends. The CDR3 spans 14 residues. The chain couples TRBV12-3 or TRBV12-4 to TRBJ2-5, with D uncertain. Sequenced: blood. The TCR sequence derives from a female donor with papillary thyroid cancer or a benign thyroid nodule (not recorded which). Some clones in this sample may be carry-over from other donors' samples. CDR3 bases: TGTGCCAGCAGTCCCGAGACGGCCCAAGAGACCCAGTACTTC. As protein: CASSPETAQETQYF.